This record looks at one TCR beta chain sequence and its context. Which antigen it targets is not known. Per-nucleotide qualities are absent, and no much larger clonotype sits a single base away. These data are taken from a study of PD-1 blockade in mismatch repair-deficient tumors listed by TCRdb under 2017. About the full investigation: Between September 2013 and late 2016, the trial enrolled about 78 consecutive patients with 11 to 12 types of mismatch repair-deficient cancer, all of whom had received prior treatment and were progressing. Tumor-associated T cell clones in the peripheral blood of patients responding to PD-1 blockade were tracked using deep sequencing of TCR CDR3 regions. Beyond this particular receptor, the publication reports: Rapid expansion after pembrolizumab followed by contraction, generally before radiologic responses, was shown by tumor-resident clones, which were often undetectable in blood before treatment.

Relative to germline, V is missing 5 bases and J is missing 6 bases, with 16 bases of the junction outside any gene match. According to the germline V gene, CDR1 reads MDHEN and CDR2 reads SYDVKM. Counted from cysteine to phenylalanine, this CDR3 has 17 amino acids. Of the read, only the CDR3 DNA is kept; its 51 bases are in frame from base 1. Libraries were built with the immunoSEQ multiplex PCR assay. TCRdb limited this immuneACCESS table to in-frame rearrangements with V and J called. A share of clones is missing; checked studies link under half to unresolved V genes, and the rest is unexplained. Within this sample are some 130,000 clones, with around nine tenths of them counted one time only. Around 11% of the sample lies in the top ten. Mismatch repair deficiency in every enrolled patient was established by polymerase chain reaction or immunohistochemistry. TCR sequencing was carried out for three patients who responded to pembrolizumab therapy. Pembrolizumab PD-1 blockade was prospectively tested in advanced mismatch repair-deficient cancers, regardless of tissue of origin, in the phase II trial. Serial peripheral blood T cell samples were collected before and at multiple times after starting PD-1 blockade. Blood sampling time points were reported as weeks after the first dose of pembrolizumab.

This sequence originates from an adult with mismatch repair-deficient cancer. Rearrangement joined TRBV28 to TRBJ2-1; 7 bases in the middle match TRBD1. The sequenced sample was peripheral blood, obtained approximately 70 weeks after starting pembrolizumab. The CDR3 sequence is CASSAPINRGGLNEQFF. In nucleotide form, the sequence is TGTGCCAGCAGTGCCCCCATTAACAGGGGTGGGCTCAATGAGCAGTTCTTC.